This T cell receptor beta chain was obtained from a study of T cell responses to AZD1222 COVID-19 vaccine. Some clones are missing from TCRdb's copy, which holds only in-frame ones; the method was immunoSEQ multiplex PCR. The sample carries some 110,000 clones, about 88% recorded once. The CDR3 runs 16 residues. V shed 2 bases, J shed 2 bases, and the junction held 3 bases outside the gene matches. The V gene's germline CDR1 is MNHEY and CDR2 SVGEGT. The sample was peripheral blood, taken on day 0 of AZD1222 vaccination. The sequence was obtained from an adult in good health. The rearrangement links TRBV6-2 or TRBV6-3 to TRBJ1-5; 10 bases agree with TRBD1. DNA for the CDR3: TGTGCCAGCAGTTACGGGACAGGGGTGGGCAATCAGCCCCAGCATTTT. Translation gives CASSYGTGVGNQPQHF.